Shown below are 26 T cell receptor beta chains from a single sample sequenced in a study of blood T cell repertoires in COVID-19. Clones were read by immunoSEQ multiplex PCR, and TCRdb kept only the in-frame ones, dropping some. The data hold almost 90,000 clones, with 80% to 95% observed a single time. The sequencing sample was made of peripheral blood. The receptor source for this set is a man aged 18 to 29 with COVID-19, enrolled during active disease.

This chain uses TRBV25-1 with TRBJ2-7, with TRBD1 matching 9 bases. V lost 6 bases to trimming and J lost 2 bases; unmatched junction nucleotides: 5. This CDR3 is built from 14 residues. Germline V gives CDR1 MGHDK, CDR2 SYGVNS. Here the CDR3 reads CASRRTGATYEQYF. In nucleotides, the CDR3 is TGTGCCAGCAGGAGGACAGGGGCGACCTACGAGCAGTACTTC.

The chain recombines TRBV18 with TRBJ2-2; 9 bases are a match to TRBD1. V lost 3 bases and J lost 3; bases outside the gene matches: 2. The CDR3 loop spans 15 amino acids. Germline V CDR1 and CDR2: KGHSH, LQKENI. The CDR3 reads CASSPWTGDTGELFF. CDR3 DNA sequence: TGTGCCAGCTCACCTTGGACAGGGGACACCGGGGAGCTGTTTTTT.

This chain connects TRBV11-2 to TRBJ2-7, with a possible D match to TRBD1 (5 bases). This CDR3 is 14 amino acids long. V was shortened by 2 bases and J by 1 base, with 9 bases between the two germline ends. CDR1 is SGHAT and CDR2 is FQNNGV in the germline V gene. The CDR3 is CASSLQGHSYEQYF. Here the CDR3 DNA reads TGTGCCAGCAGCTTACAGGGCCATTCCTACGAGCAGTACTTC.

The chain carries TRBV9 and TRBJ2-7, with a tentative D call TRBD2 (6 bases). This CDR3 region has 20 residues. The germline V gene encodes CDR1 SGDLS and CDR2 YYNGEE. Trimming cost V 0 bases and J 0 bases, with 25 bases left between them. CDR3 loop: CASSVVGEVSIASISYEQYF. In nucleotides, the CDR3 is TGTGCCAGCAGCGTAGTAGGGGAGGTATCTATAGCGTCTATCTCCTACGAGCAGTACTTC.

V is TRBV13 and J is TRBJ2-7, with TRBD2 identical over 10 bases. After removal of 0 bases from V and 2 bases from J, the junction contained 4 bases not matched to a gene. CDR3 length: 16 residues. CDR1 is PRHDT and CDR2 is FYEKMQ in the germline V gene (reference sequence). CDR3 region: CASSLGSGRPPYEQYF. The CDR3 bases are TGTGCCAGCAGCTTAGGTAGCGGGAGGCCCCCCTACGAGCAGTACTTC. Drawing the rest from reference TRBV13 and TRBJ2-7, the complete variable domain is AAGVIQSPRHLIKEKRETATLKCYPIPRHDTVYWYQQGPGQDPQFLISFYEKMQSDKGSIPDRFSAQQFSDYHSELNMSSLELGDSALYFCASSLGSGRPPYEQYFGPGTRLTVT.

The CDR3 DNA follows: TGTGCCTGGAGTTCAGGGAGGACTGAAGCTTTCTTT. Amino acid sequence: CAWSSGRTEAFF. The chain employs TRBV30 and TRBJ1-1; a possible D gene is TRBD1 (5 bases). Germline V gives CDR1 GTSNPN, CDR2 SVGIG (reference sequence). V lost 2 bases and J lost 5, with 9 bases in between. The CDR3 runs 12 residues.

The chain employs TRBV27 and TRBJ1-5, with D hard to call. The CDR3 is 13 residues long. CDR1 and CDR2 from the germline V gene are MNHEY and SMNVEV (reference sequence). The V gene lost 5 bases and the J gene lost 6 bases, with 11 bases spanning the gap. DNA for the CDR3: TGTGCCAGCAGTACGCGTACCGGTCAGCCCCAGCATTTT. Protein: CASSTRTGQPQHF.

The chain has TRBV27 and TRBJ2-7; D may be TRBD2 (6 bases). The V end was cut by 5 bases, the J end by 9 bases, with 23 bases between. Germline loops: CDR1 MNHEY, CDR2 SMNVEV (reference sequence). The CDR3 has 15 residues. This CDR3 is CASSDAPAGPKGQYF. The CDR3 region has the DNA TGTGCCAGCAGTGACGCCCCCGCGGGACCCAAGGGGCAGTACTTC.

The chain links TRBV11-2 to TRBJ2-7, with 7 nucleotides matching TRBD1. The V and J ends lost 4 bases and 0 bases, in that order; junction bases with no gene match: 9. CDR3 length: 16 residues. CDR1 is SGHAT, CDR2 FQNNGV, per germline. The CDR3 DNA is TGTGCCAGCAGCTATCTGGACAGGACGAGCTCCTACGAGCAGTACTTC. Translated: CASSYLDRTSSYEQYF.

This clone has just one count. The V call is TRBV2, the J call TRBJ2-4, with D possibly matching TRBD1 (6 bases). V lost 3 bases to trimming and J lost 6 bases, with 12 bases between them. The germline V gene has CDR1 SNHLY and CDR2 FYNNEI. The CDR3 contains 14 residues. CDR3 nucleotide sequence: TGTGCCAGCAGTGATCTGGCAGGGGTAAACATTCAGTACTTC. It translates to CASSDLAGVNIQYF.

This chain connects TRBV6-2 or TRBV6-3 to TRBJ2-5; 8 bases are a match to TRBD2. CDR3 length equals 15 residues. CDR1 is MNHEY, CDR2 SVGEGT, per germline. V gave up 2 bases and J gave up 1 base; unmatched junction bases: 3. CDR3 region: CASSYGTRSQETQYF. In DNA, the CDR3 is TGTGCCAGCAGTTACGGGACTAGATCCCAAGAGACCCAGTACTTC.

This chain links TRBV24-1 with TRBJ2-5; weak D call: TRBD1 (6 bases). Trimming took off 4 bases at V and 5 bases at J, with 13 bases between the two ends. The V gene's germline CDR1 is KGHDR and CDR2 SFDVKD. The CDR3 spans 14 residues. This CDR3 is CATSEGAGGETQYF. CDR3 nucleotides: TGTGCCACCAGTGAGGGGGCAGGTGGTGAGACCCAGTACTTC.

The genes are TRBV19 and TRBJ1-5; possible D gene TRBD1, 6 bases. Germline V gene sequence: CDR1 LNHDA, CDR2 SQIVND (reference sequence). The length of the CDR3 is 14 residues. V lost 5 bases to trimming and J lost 2 bases, with 10 bases between them. CDR3 loop: CASSPGQRNQPQHF. DNA for the CDR3: TGTGCCAGTAGTCCCGGACAGCGCAATCAGCCCCAGCATTTT.

The rearrangement links TRBV9 to TRBJ1-1; D gene uncertain. Trimming took 4 bases from V and 1 from J, leaving 8 bases between them. There are 13 residues in the CDR3. Germline V lookup: CDR1 SGDLS, CDR2 YYNGEE. The CDR3 here is CASSPVSNTEAFF. The CDR3 DNA sequence: TGTGCCAGCAGCCCTGTCTCGAACACTGAAGCTTTCTTT. Supplemented by reference TRBV9 and TRBJ1-1, the full variable domain reads DSGVTQTPKHLITATGQRVTLRCSPRSGDLSVYWYQQSLDQGLQFLIQYYNGEERAKGNILERFSAQQFPDLHSELNLSSLELGDSALYFCASSPVSNTEAFFGQGTRLTVV.

Comment on this clone: At one end, the junction sequence differs from germline, possibly due to a read error. The V and J genes are TRBV6-5 and TRBJ1-4; TRBD1 matches at 9 bases. The CDR3 is made up of 14 amino acids. The germline CDR1 and CDR2 sequences are MNHEY and SVGAGI. The CDR3 protein is CASSPGTGNEKLLF. CDR3 coding DNA: TGTGCCAGCAGTCCAGGGACAGGGAATGAAAAACTGCTTTTT.

A note on this clone: Germline and junction disagree at one end, which may indicate a read error. The gene calls are TRBV11-2 and TRBJ1-4; the D is unclear. Germline values: CDR1 SGHAT, CDR2 FQNNGV. CDR3 size: 15 residues. The CDR3 DNA follows: TGTGCCAGCAGCTTAGGGCAGAGCGCTACGGAAAAACTGCTTTTT. Translating gives CASSLGQSATEKLLF.

The chain links TRBV7-2 to TRBJ2-7, with 7 bases identical to TRBD1. The CDR3 contains 13 residues. Trimming removed 5 bases from V and 4 bases from J; junction bases left unmatched: 5. Germline loops: CDR1 SGHTA, CDR2 FQGNSA. The CDR3 sequence: CASSKGQTYEQYF. The CDR3 coding sequence is TGTGCCAGCAGCAAGGGACAGACTTACGAGCAGTACTTC.

The table lists this clone with a count of one. CDR3 bases: TGTGCCAGCAGGAAGGGACAACTTAATGAAAAACTGTTTTTT. Its protein is CASRKGQLNEKLFF. The gene calls are TRBV28 and TRBJ1-4; tentatively, D is TRBD1 (6 bases). The CDR3 is made up of 14 amino acids. Germline V CDR1 and CDR2: MDHEN, SYDVKM. V lost 6 bases and J lost 4, with 12 bases in between. The full variable domain, with the rest looked up from reference TRBV28 and TRBJ1-4, is DVKVTQSSRYLVKRTGEKVFLECVQDMDHENMFWYRQDPGLGLRLIYFSYDVKMKEKGDIPEGYSVSREKKERFSLILESASTNQTSMYLCASRKGQLNEKLFFGSGTQLSVL.

In DNA form, the CDR3 reads TGTGCCAGCGCCGGGACTAGCGGGAGTATTAATGAGCAGTTCTTC. The encoded protein is CASAGTSGSINEQFF. The rearrangement joins TRBV6-5 to TRBJ2-1; 14 bases match TRBD2. V was clipped by 8 bases and J by 7 bases; unmatched bases: 7. CDR3 size: 15 residues. Looked up from germline, CDR1 is MNHEY and CDR2 is SVGAGI.

This sequence joins TRBV11-3 and TRBJ2-3, with 9 positions matching TRBD1. This CDR3 comprises 13 residues. V lost 8 bases, J lost 2 bases, and 2 bases stayed unmatched. The germline gives CDR1 SGHNT, CDR2 YENEEA. The CDR3 nucleotides read TGTGCCAGCGGGACAGGGATCACAGATACGCAGTATTTT. Its protein product is CASGTGITDTQYF.

V gene TRBV28 combines with J gene TRBJ2-7; tentatively, D is TRBD1 (6 bases). Germline CDR1 is MDHEN and CDR2 is SYDVKM. This CDR3 is built from 15 residues. V lost 7 bases and J 2 bases, leaving 18 bases between the germline ends. This chain's CDR3 is CASTSTGLATYEQYF. The CDR3 DNA reads as TGTGCCAGCACCTCGACAGGCTTGGCAACCTACGAGCAGTACTTC. Combining the CDR3 with reference TRBV28 and TRBJ2-7 gives the whole variable domain DVKVTQSSRYLVKRTGEKVFLECVQDMDHENMFWYRQDPGLGLRLIYFSYDVKMKEKGDIPEGYSVSREKKERFSLILESASTNQTSMYLCASTSTGLATYEQYFGPGTRLTVT.

This sequence joins TRBV18 and TRBJ2-3, with TRBD1 matching 7 bases. Trimming cost V 4 bases and J 1 base; bases outside gene matches: 5. Germline values: CDR1 KGHSH, CDR2 LQKENI. The CDR3 sequence is 15 residues long. The CDR3 spells CASSRRQGGTDTQYF. The CDR3 region has the DNA TGTGCCAGCTCACGGAGACAGGGAGGCACAGATACGCAGTATTTT.

The chain couples TRBV4-3 to TRBJ1-1, with D possibly being TRBD1 (6 bases). The CDR3 consists of 14 residues. V was clipped by 0 bases and J by 5 bases, with 10 bases between them. Per germline, CDR1 LGHNA and CDR2 YSLEER. CDR3 coding DNA: TGCGCCAGCAGCCAAGATCTGGGGGCGACTGAAGCTTTCTTT. Protein product: CASSQDLGATEAFF.

This chain connects TRBV27 to TRBJ2-7, with 9 bases identical to TRBD1. Per germline, CDR1 MNHEY and CDR2 SMNVEV (reference sequence). The CDR3 length is 13 residues. The J segment lost 3 bases and the V segment lost 6 bases, leaving 3 bases of the junction unmatched. CDR3 sequence reads: CASSRQGGYEQYF. Here the CDR3 DNA reads TGTGCCAGCAGCCGACAGGGGGGCTACGAGCAGTACTTC.

This clone was observed once. The chain carries TRBV5-8 and TRBJ2-1; TRBD1 aligns across 7 bases. The V segment lost 0 bases and the J segment 9 bases; nucleotides outside the gene matches: 9. Germline CDR1 is SGHTS and CDR2 is YDEGEE. This CDR3 is 15 amino acids long. CDR3 sequence (DNA): TGTGCCAGCAGCTTGGAGGGACAGCCTTCCGGTGAGCAGTTCTTC. Its protein product is CASSLEGQPSGEQFF.

The rearrangement uses TRBV10-3 and TRBJ2-7; 9 nucleotides match TRBD1. Germline loops: CDR1 ENHRY, CDR2 SYGVKD. V shed 4 bases and J 3 bases; nucleotides not matched to a gene: 1. CDR3 size: 13 residues. CDR3: CAISGGQGYEQYF. The CDR3 nucleotides are TGTGCCATCAGTGGGGGACAGGGCTACGAGCAGTACTTC.